The T cell receptor beta chain described here comes from a study of blood T cell repertoires in COVID-19. CDR1 and CDR2 (germline): GTSNPN, SVGIG (reference sequence). With 5 bases removed from V and 7 bases from J, the gap between germline ends came to 6 bases. CDR3 length: 11 amino acids. The table came from immunoSEQ multiplex PCR; TCRdb's copy has only in-frame clones and leaves some out. The sample includes approximately 220,000 clones, 70% to 90% of them seen just once. This clone has a handful of counts. This sequence was found in a woman in her forties or fifties with acute or convalescent COVID-19. Specimen: peripheral blood. The rearrangement links TRBV30 to TRBJ1-6, with D unclear. The CDR3 region has the DNA TGTGCCTGGTCCAGAAATTCACCCCTCCACTTT. This encodes CAWSRNSPLHF.